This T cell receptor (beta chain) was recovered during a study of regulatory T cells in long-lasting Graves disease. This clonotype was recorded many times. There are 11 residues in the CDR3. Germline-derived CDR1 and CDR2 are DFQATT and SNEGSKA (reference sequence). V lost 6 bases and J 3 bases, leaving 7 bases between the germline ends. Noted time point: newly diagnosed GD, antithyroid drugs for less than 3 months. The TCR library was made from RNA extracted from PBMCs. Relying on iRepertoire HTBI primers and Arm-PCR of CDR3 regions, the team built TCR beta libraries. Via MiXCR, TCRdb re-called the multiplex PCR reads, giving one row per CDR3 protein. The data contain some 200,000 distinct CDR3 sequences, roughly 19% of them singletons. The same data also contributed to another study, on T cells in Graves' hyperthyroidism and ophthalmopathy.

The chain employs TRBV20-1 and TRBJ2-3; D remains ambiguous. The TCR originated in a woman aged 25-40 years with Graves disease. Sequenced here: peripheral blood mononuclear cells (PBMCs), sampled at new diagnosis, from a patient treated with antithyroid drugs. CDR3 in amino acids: CSAPPTDTQYF. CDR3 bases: TGCAGTGCCCCCCCTACAGATACGCAGTATTTT.